This T cell receptor beta chain was captured by sequencing in a study of T cell responses to AZD1222 COVID-19 vaccine. The study's findings and limits: Unmutated variant regions reportedly attract nearly half of all spike-specific TCRs. The peak T cell response came first, and repertoires were sampled only after it. CD4 TCRs linked to vaccination spanned spike, dominating at 160-218 and 743-854.

Germline V CDR1 and CDR2: SGHKS, YYEKEE (reference sequence). The CDR3 loop spans 16 amino acids. Trimming cost V 0 bases and J 1 base, with 13 bases left between them. With regard to this clone: Its antigen is not known.

Assay: immunoSEQ multiplex PCR; the TCRdb copy retains only in-frame clones and omits some. The table has roughly 120,000 clones, 87% seen once. The chain couples TRBV5-5 to TRBJ1-1, with D perhaps matching TRBD1 (6 bases). Sequencing was performed on peripheral blood, taken 28 days after the second AZD1222 dose. The clonotype originates from an adult who received the AZD1222 COVID-19 vaccine. CDR3 nucleotides: TGTGCCAGCAGCTTGGCGGGGAACAGGGCGAACACTGAAGCTTTCTTT. This translates into CASSLAGNRANTEAFF.